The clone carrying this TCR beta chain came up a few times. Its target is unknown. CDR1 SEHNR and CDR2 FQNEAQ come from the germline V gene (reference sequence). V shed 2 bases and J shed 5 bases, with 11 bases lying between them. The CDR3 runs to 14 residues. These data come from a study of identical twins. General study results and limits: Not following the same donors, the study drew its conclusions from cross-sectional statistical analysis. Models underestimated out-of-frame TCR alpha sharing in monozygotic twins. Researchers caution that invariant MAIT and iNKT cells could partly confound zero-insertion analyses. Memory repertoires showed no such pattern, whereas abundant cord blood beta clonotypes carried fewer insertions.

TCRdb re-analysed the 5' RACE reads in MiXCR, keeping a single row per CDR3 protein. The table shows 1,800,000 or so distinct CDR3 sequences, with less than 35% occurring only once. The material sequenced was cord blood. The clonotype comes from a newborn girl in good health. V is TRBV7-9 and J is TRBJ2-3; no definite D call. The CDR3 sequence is CASSLLGKGDTQYF. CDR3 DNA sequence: TGTGCCAGCAGCTTACTGGGGAAAGGAGATACGCAGTATTTT.